One and the same sample provided the 5 T cell receptor beta chains below, sequenced in a study of blood T cell repertoires in COVID-19. The assay was immunoSEQ multiplex PCR, and TCRdb's table has in-frame clones only and misses some. The repertoire holds 65,000 to 90,000 clones, 83% seen once, with roughly 30% in the top ten. Sequencing was performed on peripheral blood. These receptors were taken from a woman of 80 years or more with acute or convalescent COVID-19.

The chain combines TRBV5-6 with TRBJ1-1; a possible D gene is TRBD1 (6 bases). Per the germline V gene, CDR1 is SGHDT and CDR2 is YYEEEE. Trimming took 1 base from V and 3 from J, leaving 13 bases between them. CDR3 length equals 15 residues. The CDR3 DNA sequence: TGTGCCAGCAGCTTGAGTGGGGGCGCGGACACTGAAGCTTTCTTT. It specifies CASSLSGGADTEAFF.

The chain links TRBV6-1 to TRBJ1-2; D remains ambiguous. Germline CDR1 and CDR2: MNHNS and SASEGT. V shed 2 bases and J shed 2 bases, with 6 bases lying between them. The length of the CDR3 is 13 residues. The CDR3 loop is CASSERRNYGYTF. The DNA for the CDR3 is TGTGCCAGCAGTGAACGTCGGAACTATGGCTACACCTTC.

The chain joins TRBV3-1 (or the pseudogene TRBV3-2) to TRBJ2-2, with a weak D call TRBD1 (6 bases). The CDR3 is made up of 15 amino acids. V lost 1 base to trimming and J lost 0 bases, with 6 bases between them. Per the germline V gene, CDR1 is LGHDT and CDR2 is YNNKEL (reference sequence). CDR3 sequence: CASSQGQANTGELFF. The DNA for the CDR3 is TGTGCCAGCAGCCAAGGACAGGCGAACACCGGGGAGCTGTTTTTT.

The CDR3 DNA sequence: TGCGCCAGCAGCCCCACAGGGGCAAACTATGGCTACACCTTC. Its translation is CASSPTGANYGYTF. The chain combines TRBV5-1 with TRBJ1-2; 7 positions match TRBD1. The CDR3 length is 14 residues. The V gene's germline CDR1 is SGHRS and CDR2 YFSETQ. Trimming took 4 bases from V and 2 from J; bases not matched to a gene: 5.

The chain uses TRBV12-5 and TRBJ1-1, with D possibly matching TRBD1 (6 bases). The germline V gene encodes CDR1 LGHNT and CDR2 FRNRAP. Trimming took off 4 bases at V and 11 bases at J, with 14 bases between the two ends. This CDR3 has 12 amino acids. This chain's CDR3 is CASGWETGMAFF. CDR3 nucleotide sequence: TGTGCTAGTGGTTGGGAAACAGGGATGGCTTTCTTT.